The source of this T cell receptor beta chain is a study of regulatory T cells in long-lasting Graves disease. Study conclusions and caveats: Whereas about a thousand public clonotypes were shared by new patients, persistent patients shared more, at some 2,900. Favored gene segments in persistent disease were TRBV28, TRBJ1-2 and TRBJ2-5.

Arm-PCR with iRepertoire HTBI primers amplified the CDR3 regions for these TCR beta libraries. MiXCR was run by TCRdb on the multiplex PCR reads, yielding one entry per CDR3 protein. The data contain 450,000 or so distinct CDR3 sequences, roughly 20% of them singletons. V was pared by 5 bases and J by 5 bases, with 7 bases of the junction left unmatched. CDR3 length equals 16 residues. CDR1 is SGHVS, CDR2 FQNEAQ, per germline. Time point defined: persistent/refractory GD, antithyroid drugs over 5 years with positive TRAb. RNA extracted from PBMCs served as the sequencing template. Concerning this clonotype: Its antigen is still unknown.

The chain is built from TRBV7-8 and TRBJ2-1, with 12 nucleotides matching TRBD2. The sequences come from peripheral blood mononuclear cells (PBMCs), collected when the disease was refractory, from a patient treated with antithyroid drugs. The TCR comes from a female donor with Graves disease. The chain's CDR3 is CASSLRTSGADNEQFF. The CDR3 DNA sequence: TGTGCCAGCAGCCTTAGGACTAGCGGGGCCGACAATGAGCAGTTCTTC.